This passage covers 19 T cell receptor beta chains from one sample sequenced in a study of T cells after yellow fever vaccination. One entry per CDR3 protein, called by TCRdb with MiXCR from the 5' RACE reads. The sample holds about 160,000 distinct CDR3 sequences; about 7% are singletons and the top ten take more than 2.5%. The sample consisted of CD4+ T cells sorted from PBMCs, taken 4 to 6 days after the first yellow fever vaccination. These receptors were collected from a man aged 18 to 29 who received the YFV17D yellow fever vaccine.

The table lists this clonotype with a few counts. J is TRBJ1-1 and V is TRBV4-3, with a weak D call TRBD1 (5 bases). CDR1 is LGHNA, CDR2 YSLEER, per germline. The CDR3 is made up of 12 amino acids. The ends were cut back, 5 bases at V and 5 bases at J, with 9 bases in the middle. For the CDR3, the DNA is TGCGCCAGCAGCGCGGGGGGGACTGAAGCTTTCTTT. As protein: CASSAGGTEAFF.

Only a few counts were recorded for this clonotype. The CDR3 loop is CASSHNRATNEKLFF. CDR3 nucleotide sequence: TGCGCCAGCAGCCATAATAGGGCAACTAATGAAAAACTGTTTTTT. This rearrangement joins TRBV4-3 to TRBJ1-4; D uncertain. CDR1 is LGHNA, CDR2 YSLEER, per germline. The V end was cut by 3 bases, the J end by 0 bases, with 8 bases between. CDR3 length: 15 amino acids.

This sequence joins TRBV20-1 and TRBJ1-2; no firm D call. Per the germline V gene, CDR1 is DFQATT and CDR2 is SNEGSKA (reference sequence). The CDR3 contains 11 residues. Trimming removed 6 bases at V and 8 bases at J, with 13 bases between. The CDR3 DNA reads TGCAGTGCGGCGGGCCTCGGGGGCTACACCTTC. It encodes CSAAGLGGYTF.

This clonotype appeared many times. The chain combines TRBV10-2 with TRBJ1-4; TRBD1 is a possible D gene (5 bases). V lost 3 bases and J 8 bases, leaving 10 bases between the germline ends. The germline gives CDR1 WSHSY, CDR2 SAAADI. This CDR3 has 13 amino acids. CDR3 in DNA: TGCGCCAGCAGTGACTCCAGGGCGGAAAAACTGTTTTTT. This gives the protein CASSDSRAEKLFF.

This clonotype was seen a handful of times. The chain recombines TRBV6-1 with TRBJ1-5; tentatively, D is TRBD1 (6 bases). Germline V gene sequence: CDR1 MNHNS, CDR2 SASEGT. The V end was cut by 11 bases, the J end by 1 base, with 18 bases between. The CDR3 is 15 residues long. The CDR3 DNA is TGTGCCTGTCGTTCTGAGGGGGTGAGCAATCAGCCCCAGCATTTT. Residues: CACRSEGVSNQPQHF.

This clonotype occurred a few times. The rearrangement uses TRBV5-1 and TRBJ1-1; D perhaps matches TRBD1 (5 bases). The CDR3 spans 14 residues. V was clipped by 4 bases and J by 2 bases, with 12 bases between them. Germline lookup yields CDR1 SGHRS and CDR2 YFSETQ. For the CDR3, the DNA is TGCGCCAGCAGCAGTTTGGGGGGAAACACTGAAGCTTTCTTT. As protein: CASSSLGGNTEAFF.

This clonotype has at least ten counts. V and J are TRBV6-6 and TRBJ1-2; possible D gene TRBD1, 5 bases. Trimming shortened V by 10 bases and J by 4 bases, and 13 bases separated the two germline ends. Germline V gene sequence: CDR1 MNHNY, CDR2 SVGAGI (reference sequence). The length of the CDR3 is 12 residues. DNA for the CDR3: TGTGCCACCTCCGGGACCATCTATGGCTACACCTTC. It is translated as CATSGTIYGYTF.

In this sample, this clonotype turned up many times. The chain uses TRBV7-3 and TRBJ2-1; no clear D. The CDR3 spans 15 residues. V lost 1 base, J lost 6 bases, and 13 bases lay in between. CDR1 SGHTA and CDR2 FQGTGA come from the germline V gene. The CDR3 is CASSLNSGRVNEQFF. The CDR3 DNA reads TGTGCCAGCAGCTTAAACAGTGGCCGGGTCAATGAGCAGTTCTTC. The full variable domain, with the rest looked up from reference TRBV7-3 and TRBJ2-1, is GAGVSQTPSNKVTEKGKYVELRCDPISGHTALYWYRQSLGQGPEFLIYFQGTGAADDSGLPNDRFFAVRPEGSVSTLKIQRTERGDSAVYLCASSLNSGRVNEQFFGPGTRLTVL.

In its sample, this clonotype was seen a few times. The rearrangement uses TRBV4-3 and TRBJ1-4; TRBD1 might be the D (6 bases). The V gene's germline CDR1 is LGHNA and CDR2 YSLEER. Trimming left V 2 bases short and J 7 bases short, with 14 bases between. The CDR3 consists of 15 residues. This chain's CDR3 is CASSQIQGSGEKLFF. For the CDR3, the DNA is TGCGCCAGCAGCCAAATACAGGGATCGGGTGAAAAACTGTTTTTT.

CDR3 amino acids: CASSRLQGPYGYTF. DNA of the CDR3: TGTGCCAGCAGTCGCCTACAGGGCCCCTATGGCTACACCTTC. The chain joins TRBV27 to TRBJ1-2; perhaps TRBD1 as D (6 bases). CDR3 length equals 14 residues. V dropped 5 bases and J dropped 4 bases, with 14 bases sitting between them. The germline gives CDR1 MNHEY, CDR2 SMNVEV (reference sequence).

As regards this clonotype: Possible read error: a much larger clone is one base away. CDR3 sequence: CASSQASPPGELFF. The CDR3 DNA reads TGTGCCAGCAGCCAAGCTTCCCCGCCCGGGGAGCTGTTTTTT. The chain employs TRBV3-1 and TRBJ2-2; D is undetermined. The length of the CDR3 is 14 residues. Per germline, CDR1 LGHDT and CDR2 YNNKEL (reference sequence). Trimming took off 1 base at V and 6 bases at J, with 9 bases between the two ends. The full variable domain, with the rest looked up from reference TRBV3-1 and TRBJ2-2, is DTAVSQTPKYLVTQMGNDKSIKCEQNLGHDTMYWYKQDSKKFLKIMFSYNNKELIINETVPNRFSPKSPDKAHLNLHINSLELGDSAVYFCASSQASPPGELFFGEGSRLTVL.

This clonotype was detected a few times. The J gene is TRBJ2-3, the V gene TRBV9; 11 bases map to TRBD2. With V trimmed by 0 bases and J by 3 bases, 9 bases remained unmatched. The CDR3 consists of 18 residues. The germline V gene encodes CDR1 SGDLS and CDR2 YYNGEE. The CDR3 DNA is TGTGCCAGCAGCGTAGGTCGATCTAGCGGGGGGCCGACAGATACGCAGTATTTT. Protein product: CASSVGRSSGGPTDTQYF.

This clonotype was recorded a few times. This rearrangement joins TRBV11-2 to TRBJ2-3, with 8 nucleotides matching TRBD2. The CDR3 totals 15 residues. From germline, CDR1 is SGHAT and CDR2 FQNNGV. The J segment lost 4 bases and the V segment lost 1 base, leaving 4 bases of the junction unmatched. This CDR3 is CASSLAGGLADTQYF. CDR3 in DNA: TGTGCCAGCAGCTTAGCGGGGGGGCTCGCAGATACGCAGTATTTT.

This clonotype was recorded at least ten times. This chain links TRBV11-2 with TRBJ2-2; TRBD1 aligns across 9 bases. CDR1 is SGHAT, CDR2 FQNNGV, per germline. After removal of 5 bases from V and 4 bases from J, the junction contained 11 bases not matched to a gene. This CDR3 spans 17 amino acids. The CDR3 DNA follows: TGTGCCAGCAGCCGGCCGGGACAGGGCAAGGGCACCGGGGAGCTGTTTTTT. Translated, it gives CASSRPGQGKGTGELFF.

The chain recombines TRBV5-1 with TRBJ2-7; D is possibly TRBD1 (7 bases). V lost 3 bases and J lost 4, with 17 bases in between. From germline, CDR1 is SGHRS and CDR2 YFSETQ. CDR3 length: 15 residues. CDR3 region: CASSSSGGSNYEQYV. The DNA for the CDR3 is TGCGCCAGCAGCTCCTCAGGGGGGTCGAATTACGAGCAGTACGTC.

This clonotype has ten or more counts. The J gene is TRBJ1-5, the V gene TRBV20-1; TRBD1 matches 8 bases. V trimming: 3 bases; J trimming: 4 bases; junction bases outside the gene matches: 5. This CDR3 is built from 14 residues. Germline CDR1 and CDR2: DFQATT and SNEGSKA (reference sequence). CDR3 DNA sequence: TGCAGTGCTAGGCCAGGGGGCTCAAATCAGCCCCAGCATTTT. Amino acid sequence: CSARPGGSNQPQHF.

The chain links TRBV5-4 to TRBJ1-1, with D uncertain. The CDR3 is 15 amino acids. V lost 3 bases and J 0 bases, leaving 12 bases between the germline ends. CDR1 is SGHNT and CDR2 is YYREEE in the germline V gene (reference sequence). CDR3 in DNA: TGTGCCAGCAGCTCCCAAAGATCCATGAACACTGAAGCTTTCTTT. Its translation: CASSSQRSMNTEAFF.

This clonotype was counted many times. The chain couples TRBV5-1 to TRBJ2-2; D is undetermined. The CDR3 is made up of 17 amino acids. Looked up from germline, CDR1 is SGHRS and CDR2 is YFSETQ. V dropped 1 base and J dropped 1 base, with 14 bases sitting between them. The CDR3 is CASSLSGSRRNTGELFF. In DNA form, the CDR3 reads TGCGCCAGCAGCTTGAGTGGCAGCCGAAGGAACACCGGGGAGCTGTTTTTT.

Ten or more counts support this clonotype. The chain uses TRBV19 and TRBJ2-3; D is unresolved. V lost 4 bases and J lost 6, with 14 bases in between. Germline V gene data show CDR1 as LNHDA and CDR2 as SQIVND (reference sequence). The CDR3 runs 14 residues. The CDR3 loop reads CASSTTGFRDTQYF. The DNA of the CDR3 is TGTGCCAGTAGTACCACCGGCTTTCGCGATACGCAGTATTTT.